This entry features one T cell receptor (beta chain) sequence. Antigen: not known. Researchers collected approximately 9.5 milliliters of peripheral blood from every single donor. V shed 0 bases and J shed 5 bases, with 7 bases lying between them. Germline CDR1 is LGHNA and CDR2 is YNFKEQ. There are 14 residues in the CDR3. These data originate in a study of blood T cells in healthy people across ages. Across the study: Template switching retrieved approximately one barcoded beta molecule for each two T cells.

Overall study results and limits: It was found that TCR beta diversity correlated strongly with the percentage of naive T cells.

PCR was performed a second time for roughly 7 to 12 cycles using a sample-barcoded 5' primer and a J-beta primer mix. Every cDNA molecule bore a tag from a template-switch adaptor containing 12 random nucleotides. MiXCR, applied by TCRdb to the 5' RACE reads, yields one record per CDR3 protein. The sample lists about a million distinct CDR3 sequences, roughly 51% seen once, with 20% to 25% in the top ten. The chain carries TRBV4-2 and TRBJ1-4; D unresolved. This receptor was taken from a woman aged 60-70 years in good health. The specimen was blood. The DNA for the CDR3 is TGTGCCAGCAGCCAAGAGGGCCTGAATGAAAAACTGTTTTTT. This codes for CASSQEGLNEKLFF.